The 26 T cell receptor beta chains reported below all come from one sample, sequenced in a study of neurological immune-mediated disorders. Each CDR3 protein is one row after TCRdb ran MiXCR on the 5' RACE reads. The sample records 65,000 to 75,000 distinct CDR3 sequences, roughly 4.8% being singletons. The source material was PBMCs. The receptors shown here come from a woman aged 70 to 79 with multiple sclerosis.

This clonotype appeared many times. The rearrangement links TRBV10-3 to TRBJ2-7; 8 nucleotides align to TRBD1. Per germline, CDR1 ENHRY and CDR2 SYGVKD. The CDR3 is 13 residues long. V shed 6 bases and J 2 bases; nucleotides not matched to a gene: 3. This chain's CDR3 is CAISGQGTYEQYF. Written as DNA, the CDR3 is TGTGCCATCAGCGGACAGGGCACCTACGAGCAGTACTTC.

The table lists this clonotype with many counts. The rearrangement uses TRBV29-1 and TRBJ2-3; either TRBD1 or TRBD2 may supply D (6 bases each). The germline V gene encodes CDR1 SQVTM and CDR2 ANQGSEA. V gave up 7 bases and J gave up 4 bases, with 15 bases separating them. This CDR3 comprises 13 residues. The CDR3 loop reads CSESTGGADTQYF. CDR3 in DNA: TGCAGCGAATCGACAGGAGGGGCAGATACGCAGTATTTT.

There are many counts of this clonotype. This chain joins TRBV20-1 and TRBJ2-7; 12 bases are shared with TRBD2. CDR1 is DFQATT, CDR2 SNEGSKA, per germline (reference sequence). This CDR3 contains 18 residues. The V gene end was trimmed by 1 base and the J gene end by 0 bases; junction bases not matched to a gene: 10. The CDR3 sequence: CSARALTSGGPFSYEQYF. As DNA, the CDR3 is TGCAGTGCTAGAGCCTTGACTAGCGGGGGACCCTTCTCCTACGAGCAGTACTTC.

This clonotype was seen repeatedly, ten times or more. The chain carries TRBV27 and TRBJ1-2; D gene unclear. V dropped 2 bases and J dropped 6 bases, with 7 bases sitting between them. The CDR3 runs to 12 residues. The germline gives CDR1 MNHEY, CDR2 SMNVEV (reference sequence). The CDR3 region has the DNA TGTGCCAGCAGTTTAGAGGGCCATGGCTACACCTTC. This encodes CASSLEGHGYTF.

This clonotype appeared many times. CDR3 nucleotide sequence: TGTGCCAGCAGGACTAGCGGGAGAAAAGAGACCCAGTACTTC. Translated, it gives CASRTSGRKETQYF. V usage is TRBV5-6 and J usage is TRBJ2-5, with 12 bases matching TRBD2. The CDR3 length is 14 residues. The V and J ends lost 5 bases and 3 bases, in that order; junction bases with no gene match: 2. Germline CDR1 SGHDT, CDR2 YYEEEE. Full variable domain (remainder filled in from reference TRBV5-6 and TRBJ2-5): DAGVTQSPTHLIKTRGQQVTLRCSPKSGHDTVSWYQQALGQGPQFIFQYYEEEERQRGNFPDRFSGHQFPNYSSELNVNALLLGDSALYLCASRTSGRKETQYFGPGTRLLVL.

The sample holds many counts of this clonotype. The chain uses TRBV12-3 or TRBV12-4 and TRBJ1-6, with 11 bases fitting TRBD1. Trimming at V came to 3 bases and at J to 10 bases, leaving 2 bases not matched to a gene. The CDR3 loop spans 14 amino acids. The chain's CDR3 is CASSLDRGQSPLHF. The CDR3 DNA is TGTGCCAGCAGTTTGGACAGGGGGCAATCACCCCTCCACTTT.

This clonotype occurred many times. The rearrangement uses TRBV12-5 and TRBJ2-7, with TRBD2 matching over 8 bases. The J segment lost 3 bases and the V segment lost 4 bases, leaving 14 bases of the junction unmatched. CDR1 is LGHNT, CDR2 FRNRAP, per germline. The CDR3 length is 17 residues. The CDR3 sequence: CASGSSGGSGRDYEQYF. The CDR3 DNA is TGTGCTAGTGGTTCCTCGGGGGGAAGCGGGAGAGACTACGAGCAGTACTTC.

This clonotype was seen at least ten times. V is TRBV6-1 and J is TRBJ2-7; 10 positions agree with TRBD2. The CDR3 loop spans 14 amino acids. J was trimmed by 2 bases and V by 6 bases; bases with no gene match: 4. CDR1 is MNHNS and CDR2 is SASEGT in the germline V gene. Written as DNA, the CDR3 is TGTGCCAGCAGAGGGCTAGCGGGGGCCTACGAGCAGTACTTC. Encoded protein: CASRGLAGAYEQYF.

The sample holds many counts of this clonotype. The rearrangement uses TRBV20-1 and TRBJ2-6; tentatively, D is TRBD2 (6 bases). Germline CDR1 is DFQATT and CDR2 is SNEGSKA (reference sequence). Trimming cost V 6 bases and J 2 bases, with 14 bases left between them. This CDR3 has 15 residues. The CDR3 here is CSAHTGVTGANVLTF. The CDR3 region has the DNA TGCAGTGCCCATACGGGGGTCACTGGGGCCAACGTCCTGACTTTC.

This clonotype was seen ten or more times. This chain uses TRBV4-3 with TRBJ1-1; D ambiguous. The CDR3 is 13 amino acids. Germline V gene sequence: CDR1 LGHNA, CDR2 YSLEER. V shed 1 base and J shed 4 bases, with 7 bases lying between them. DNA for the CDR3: TGCGCCAGCAGCCAAGTACGAGGCACTGAAGCTTTCTTT. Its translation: CASSQVRGTEAFF.

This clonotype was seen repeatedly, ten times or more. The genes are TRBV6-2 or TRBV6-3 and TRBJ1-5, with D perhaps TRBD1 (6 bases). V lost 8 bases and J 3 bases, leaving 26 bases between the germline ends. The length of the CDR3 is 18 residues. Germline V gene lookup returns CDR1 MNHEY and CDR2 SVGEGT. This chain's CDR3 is CASSLSQGSPTSNQPQHF. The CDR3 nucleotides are TGTGCCAGCTCGCTCTCCCAGGGGTCTCCAACTTCCAATCAGCCCCAGCATTTT.

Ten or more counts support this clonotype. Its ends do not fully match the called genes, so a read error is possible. The CDR3 nucleotides read TGCAGTGCCAGAGAAGGGCACGATCTCTACAATGAGCAGTTCTTC. Amino acids: CSAREGHDLYNEQFF. The chain joins TRBV20-1 to TRBJ2-1; D gene uncertain. CDR1 is DFQATT, CDR2 SNEGSKA, per germline (reference sequence). The CDR3 is 15 residues long.

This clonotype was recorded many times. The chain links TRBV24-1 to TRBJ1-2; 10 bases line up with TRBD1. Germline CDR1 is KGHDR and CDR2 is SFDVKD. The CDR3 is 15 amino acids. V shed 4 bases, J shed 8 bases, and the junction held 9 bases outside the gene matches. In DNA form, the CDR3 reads TGTGCCACCAGTGACGATGGACAGGGGGAGTTCGGCTACACCTTC. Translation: CATSDDGQGEFGYTF.

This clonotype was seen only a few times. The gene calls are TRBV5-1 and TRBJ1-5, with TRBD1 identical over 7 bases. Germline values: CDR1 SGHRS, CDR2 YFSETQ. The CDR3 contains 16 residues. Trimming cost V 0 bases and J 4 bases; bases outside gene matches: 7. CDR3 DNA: TGCGCCAGCAGCTTGGATCAGGCAGGGGGTAATCAGCCCCAGCATTTT. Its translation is CASSLDQAGGNQPQHF.

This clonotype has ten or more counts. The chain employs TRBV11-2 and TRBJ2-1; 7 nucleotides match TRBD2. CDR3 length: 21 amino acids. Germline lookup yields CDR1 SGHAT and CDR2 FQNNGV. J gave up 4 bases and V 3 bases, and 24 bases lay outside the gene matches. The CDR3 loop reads CASSLRRPGPGSLAAYNEQFF. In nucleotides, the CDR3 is TGTGCCAGCAGCTTGCGCCGGCCGGGACCCGGAAGCCTAGCGGCTTACAATGAGCAGTTCTTC.

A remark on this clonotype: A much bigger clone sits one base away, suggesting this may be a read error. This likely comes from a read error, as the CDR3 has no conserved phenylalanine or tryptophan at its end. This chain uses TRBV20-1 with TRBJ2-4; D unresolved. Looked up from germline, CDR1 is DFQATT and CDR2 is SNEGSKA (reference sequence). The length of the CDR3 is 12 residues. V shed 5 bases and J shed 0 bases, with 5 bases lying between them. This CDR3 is CSAELAKNIQYC. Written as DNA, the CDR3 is TGCAGTGCTGAACTAGCCAAAAACATTCAGTACTGC.

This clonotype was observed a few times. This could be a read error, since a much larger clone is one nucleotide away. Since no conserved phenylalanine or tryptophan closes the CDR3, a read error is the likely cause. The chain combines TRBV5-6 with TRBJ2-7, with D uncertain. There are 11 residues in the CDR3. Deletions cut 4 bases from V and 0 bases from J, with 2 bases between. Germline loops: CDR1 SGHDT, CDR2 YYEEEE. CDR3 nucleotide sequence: TGTGCCAGCAGCCCCTCCTACGAGCAGTACATC. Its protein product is CASSPSYEQYI.

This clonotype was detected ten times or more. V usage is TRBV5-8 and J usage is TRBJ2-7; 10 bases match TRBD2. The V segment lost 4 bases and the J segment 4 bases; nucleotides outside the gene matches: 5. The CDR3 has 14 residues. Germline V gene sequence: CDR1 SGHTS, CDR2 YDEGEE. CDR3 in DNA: TGTGCCAGCAGCCCCCGGACTAGCGGTTACGAGCAGTACTTC. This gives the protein CASSPRTSGYEQYF.

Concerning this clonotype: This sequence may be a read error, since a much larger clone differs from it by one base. CDR3 sequence reads: CASSQERKFGNTIYF. CDR3 nucleotide sequence: TGTGCCAGCAGCCAAGAGAGGAAGTTTGGAAACACCATATATTTT. The chain carries TRBV3-1 and TRBJ1-3; D unresolved. Trimming shortened V by 0 bases and J by 3 bases, and 9 bases separated the two germline ends. Looked up from germline, CDR1 is LGHDT and CDR2 is YNNKEL (reference sequence). CDR3 length: 15 amino acids.

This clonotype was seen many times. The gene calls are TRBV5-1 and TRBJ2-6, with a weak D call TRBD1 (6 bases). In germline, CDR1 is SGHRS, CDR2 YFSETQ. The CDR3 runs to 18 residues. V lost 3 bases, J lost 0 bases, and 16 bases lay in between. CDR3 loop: CASSSQGTPSSGANVLTF. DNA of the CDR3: TGCGCCAGCAGCTCACAAGGGACACCGAGCTCTGGGGCCAACGTCCTGACTTTC. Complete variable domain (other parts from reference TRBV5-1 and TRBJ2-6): KAGVTQTPRYLIKTRGQQVTLSCSPISGHRSVSWYQQTPGQGLQFLFEYFSETQRNKGNFPGRFSGRQFSNSRSEMNVSTLELGDSALYLCASSSQGTPSSGANVLTFGAGSRLTVL.

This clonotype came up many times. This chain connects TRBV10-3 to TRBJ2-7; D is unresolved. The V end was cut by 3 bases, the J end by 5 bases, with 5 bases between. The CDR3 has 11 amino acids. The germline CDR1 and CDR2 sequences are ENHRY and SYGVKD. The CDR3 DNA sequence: TGTGCCATCAGTGAAGTCAACGAGCAGTACTTC. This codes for CAISEVNEQYF.

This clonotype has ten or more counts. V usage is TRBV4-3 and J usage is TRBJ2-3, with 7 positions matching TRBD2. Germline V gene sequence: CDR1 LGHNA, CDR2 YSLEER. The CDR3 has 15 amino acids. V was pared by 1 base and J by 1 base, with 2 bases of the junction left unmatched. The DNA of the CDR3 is TGCGCCAGCAGCCAAGCGAGCGGGGGCACAGATACGCAGTATTTT. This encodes CASSQASGGTDTQYF.

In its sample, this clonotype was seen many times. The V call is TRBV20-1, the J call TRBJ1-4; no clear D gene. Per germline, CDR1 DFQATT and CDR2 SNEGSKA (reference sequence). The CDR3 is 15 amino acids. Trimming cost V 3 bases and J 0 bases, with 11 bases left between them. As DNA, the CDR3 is TGCAGTGCTAGTGCAGGATCAGCAACTAATGAAAAACTGTTTTTT. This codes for CSASAGSATNEKLFF.

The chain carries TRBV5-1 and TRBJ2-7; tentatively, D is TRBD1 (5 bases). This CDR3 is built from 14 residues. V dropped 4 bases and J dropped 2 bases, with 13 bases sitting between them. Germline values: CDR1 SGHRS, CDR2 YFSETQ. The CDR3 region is CASSRGDSTYEQYF. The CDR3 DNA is TGCGCCAGCAGCAGGGGCGACTCGACCTACGAGCAGTACTTC.

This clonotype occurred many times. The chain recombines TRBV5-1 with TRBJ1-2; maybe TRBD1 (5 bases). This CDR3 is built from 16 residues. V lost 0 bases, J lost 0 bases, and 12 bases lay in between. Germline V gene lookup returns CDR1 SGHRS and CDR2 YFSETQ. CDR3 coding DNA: TGCGCCAGCAGCTTGGCCTTCAAAGGGGCTAACTATGGCTACACCTTC. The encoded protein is CASSLAFKGANYGYTF.

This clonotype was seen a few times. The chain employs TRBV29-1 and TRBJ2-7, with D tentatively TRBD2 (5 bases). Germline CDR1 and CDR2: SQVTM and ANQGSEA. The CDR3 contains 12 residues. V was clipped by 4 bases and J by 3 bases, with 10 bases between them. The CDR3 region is CSVGEPNYEQYF. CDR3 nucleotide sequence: TGCAGCGTTGGGGAGCCTAACTACGAGCAGTACTTC.